The 30 T cell receptor beta chains presented below share a single source sample, sequenced in a study of cytomegalovirus exposure and HLA in healthy donors. The data were produced by immunoSEQ multiplex PCR, yet TCRdb's version contains in-frame clones alone and is incomplete. The sample records some 110,000 clones, about nine tenths being singletons. Material for sequencing was PBMCs. The receptors derive from a man between 18 and 29 years old in good health and CMV-seropositive.

This sequence joins TRBV4-1 and TRBJ1-2; possible D gene TRBD1, 5 bases. The CDR3 is 15 amino acids. Deletions cut 4 bases from V and 3 bases from J, with 15 bases between. CDR1 and CDR2 (germline): MGHRA, YSYEKL. The CDR3 sequence: CASSLSIGADYGYTF. As DNA, the CDR3 is TGCGCCAGCAGCCTGAGCATTGGGGCGGACTATGGCTACACCTTC.

This sequence joins TRBV20-1 and TRBJ1-1; no clear D. V was clipped by 0 bases and J by 7 bases, with 6 bases between them. Germline CDR1 is DFQATT and CDR2 is SNEGSKA (reference sequence). The CDR3 runs to 11 residues. In DNA, the CDR3 is TGCAGTGCTAGAGATCTCGGTGAAGCTTTCTTT. Translating it yields CSARDLGEAFF.

This chain joins TRBV27 and TRBJ1-6, with TRBD1 matching over 8 bases. The CDR3 totals 15 residues. From germline, CDR1 is MNHEY and CDR2 SMNVEV (reference sequence). Trimming cost V 2 bases and J 13 bases; bases outside gene matches: 10. CDR3 amino acids: CASSLGTGAFRPLHF. The CDR3 region has the DNA TGTGCCAGCAGTTTAGGGACAGGAGCCTTTAGGCCCCTCCACTTT.

The chain carries TRBV7-2 and TRBJ2-7; 8 bases fit TRBD1. Germline CDR1 SGHTA, CDR2 FQGNSA. This CDR3 contains 16 residues. The trim removed 4 bases at V and 7 bases at J, leaving 15 bases unmatched. CDR3 sequence (DNA): TGTGCCAGCAGCTCCGCCCCAGGGGGCGCAACCCTGGAGCAGTACTTC. It translates to CASSSAPGGATLEQYF.

The chain carries TRBV6-1 and TRBJ1-4, with D possibly TRBD1 on 6 matching bases. The V end was cut by 1 base, the J end by 7 bases, with 16 bases between. This CDR3 is 16 amino acids long. Germline CDR1 and CDR2: MNHNS and SASEGT. CDR3 region: CASSEGITGSGEKLFF. The CDR3, as DNA: TGTGCCAGCAGTGAAGGGATTACAGGGTCGGGTGAAAAACTGTTTTTT.

The chain has TRBV7-2 and TRBJ2-1; D unclear. The CDR3 contains 16 residues. In germline, CDR1 is SGHTA, CDR2 FQGNSA. The V and J ends lost 1 base and 4 bases respectively, with 14 bases between them. The CDR3 region has the DNA TGTGCCAGCAGCTTAGAGGCGGAACTAAAATACAATGAGCAGTTCTTC. As protein: CASSLEAELKYNEQFF.

CDR3 in DNA: TGTGCCAGCAACGGGGGTAGGGCCTACGAGCAGTACTTC. It yields the protein CASNGGRAYEQYF. The chain has TRBV2 and TRBJ2-7; tentatively, D is TRBD2 (6 bases). Germline V gene data show CDR1 as SNHLY and CDR2 as FYNNEI. The CDR3 runs to 13 residues. V shed 7 bases and J shed 2 bases, with 12 bases lying between them.

J is TRBJ2-7 and V is TRBV6-5, with TRBD2 matching 7 bases. The CDR3 is 12 amino acids. Losses at the gene ends were 10 bases for V and 0 bases for J; bases not matched to a gene: 3. Per the germline V gene, CDR1 is MNHEY and CDR2 is SVGAGI. The CDR3 nucleotides read TGTGCCACTCGGACTAGCTCCTACGAGCAGTACTTC. This translates into CATRTSSYEQYF.

This rearrangement joins TRBV6-4 to TRBJ1-2; D remains unclear. The germline gives CDR1 MRHNA, CDR2 SNTAGT. The CDR3 consists of 12 residues. V gave up 2 bases and J gave up 5 bases, with 6 bases separating them. This CDR3 reads CASSDPGYGYTF. For the CDR3, the DNA is TGTGCCAGCAGTGACCCGGGATATGGCTACACCTTC.

This chain connects TRBV11-3 to TRBJ2-3, with 11 bases fitting TRBD1. Germline CDR1 reads SGHNT; CDR2 reads YENEEA. V was clipped by 5 bases and J by 6 bases; unmatched bases: 13. The CDR3 is 17 residues long. CDR3 sequence: CASSLTGWTGGDDTQYF. CDR3 DNA: TGTGCCAGCAGCCTAACCGGGTGGACAGGGGGCGATGATACGCAGTATTTT.

This rearrangement joins TRBV7-2 to TRBJ1-2, with 9 bases identical to TRBD1. Germline-derived CDR1 and CDR2 are SGHTA and FQGNSA. The CDR3 contains 13 residues. The J segment lost 6 bases and the V segment lost 5 bases, leaving 4 bases of the junction unmatched. CDR3 region: CASSPGQGNGYTF. CDR3 coding DNA: TGTGCCAGCAGCCCGGGACAGGGAAATGGCTACACCTTC.

CDR3 amino acids: CASSFYSGHDEAFF. CDR3 sequence (DNA): TGTGCCAGCAGCTTTTATTCGGGACATGACGAAGCTTTCTTT. V and J are TRBV7-2 and TRBJ1-1, with D perhaps TRBD1 (6 bases). V gave up 3 bases and J gave up 8 bases, with 16 bases separating them. CDR3 length equals 14 residues. From germline, CDR1 is SGHTA and CDR2 FQGNSA.

J is TRBJ2-5 and V is TRBV7-9, with D possibly matching TRBD1 (6 bases). Germline CDR1 and CDR2: SEHNR and FQNEAQ (reference sequence). Between the trimmed V and J ends, which lost 5 bases and 5 bases, there was a span of 12 bases. This CDR3 spans 13 amino acids. Written as DNA, the CDR3 is TGTGCCAGCAGCGAACACAGGGCTGAGACCCAGTACTTC. Translation gives CASSEHRAETQYF.

This sequence joins TRBV2 and TRBJ2-5; D might be TRBD2 (5 bases). V lost 4 bases and J 1 base, leaving 7 bases between the germline ends. The germline CDR1 and CDR2 sequences are SNHLY and FYNNEI. The CDR3 totals 13 residues. The DNA for the CDR3 is TGTGCCAGCAGTGTCCGGGGCCAAGAGACCCAGTACTTC. This encodes CASSVRGQETQYF.

CDR3 sequence: CASPGFDEQYF. DNA of the CDR3: TGTGCCAGCCCAGGGTTCGACGAGCAGTACTTC. The chain has TRBV6-1 and TRBJ2-7; maybe TRBD1 (5 bases). V was clipped by 8 bases and J by 5 bases, with 10 bases between them. The CDR3 is made up of 11 amino acids. The germline V gene encodes CDR1 MNHNS and CDR2 SASEGT.

J is TRBJ2-3 and V is TRBV18; 13 nucleotides line up with TRBD2. V gave up 4 bases and J gave up 2 bases; unmatched junction bases: 3. Per germline, CDR1 KGHSH and CDR2 LQKENI. The CDR3 has 16 residues. Here the CDR3 DNA reads TGTGCCAGCTCACGCACTAGCGGGGGGGCCACAGATACGCAGTATTTT. This codes for CASSRTSGGATDTQYF.

The chain joins TRBV19 to TRBJ2-2; maybe TRBD2 (6 bases). V was trimmed by 5 bases and J by 2 bases, leaving 15 bases between them. The CDR3 covers 16 residues. Looked up from germline, CDR1 is LNHDA and CDR2 is SQIVND (reference sequence). The CDR3 DNA follows: TGTGCCAGTAGTCCGCGTGGGGGGTCAAACACCGGGGAGCTGTTTTTT. It encodes CASSPRGGSNTGELFF. Supplemented by reference TRBV19 and TRBJ2-2, the full variable domain reads DGGITQSPKYLFRKEGQNVTLSCEQNLNHDAMYWYRQDPGQGLRLIYYSQIVNDFQKGDIAEGYSVSREKKESFPLTVTSAQKNPTAFYLCASSPRGGSNTGELFFGEGSRLTVL.

As concerns this clone: One end of the junction varies from germline; a read error may be responsible. The chain is built from TRBV10-2 and TRBJ1-1; 8 positions agree with TRBD1. This CDR3 comprises 15 residues. Germline-derived CDR1 and CDR2 are WSHSY and SAAADI. CDR3 sequence: CASSPIRGPDTGAFF. CDR3 nucleotide sequence: TGCGCCAGCAGCCCGATCAGGGGGCCCGATACTGGAGCTTTCTTT.

This clone was seen more than once but under ten times. The CDR3 spells CASSRTSGGSEQFF. In DNA form, the CDR3 reads TGCGCCAGCAGCCGGACTAGCGGGGGGAGTGAGCAGTTCTTC. The genes are TRBV4-3 and TRBJ2-1; TRBD2 agrees at 14 bases. The CDR3 has 14 amino acids. Trimming cost V 4 bases and J 9 bases; bases outside gene matches: 2. Germline values: CDR1 LGHNA, CDR2 YSLEER.

The chain joins TRBV18 to TRBJ2-4; D unresolved. The CDR3 length is 17 residues. V lost 0 bases to trimming and J lost 0 bases, with 12 bases between them. Germline V gene data show CDR1 as KGHSH and CDR2 as LQKENI. As DNA, the CDR3 is TGTGCCAGCTCACCACCGCCAGATCCCCTAGCCAAAAACATTCAGTACTTC. Protein sequence: CASSPPPDPLAKNIQYF.

The chain uses TRBV5-5 and TRBJ1-5; a possible D gene is TRBD1 (5 bases). CDR3 size: 16 residues. Germline V gene data show CDR1 as SGHKS and CDR2 as YYEKEE (reference sequence). Trimming stripped 3 bases from V and 3 bases from J, with 16 bases between. CDR3 sequence reads: CASSSHGEGNNQPQHF. CDR3 nucleotides: TGTGCCAGCAGCTCCCATGGGGAGGGGAACAATCAGCCCCAGCATTTT. The variable domain in full, with the rest retrieved from reference TRBV5-5 and TRBJ1-5, is DAGVTQSPTHLIKTRGQQVTLRCSPISGHKSVSWYQQVLGQGPQFIFQYYEKEERGRGNFPDRFSARQFPNYSSELNVNALLLGDSALYLCASSSHGEGNNQPQHFGDGTRLSIL.

This clone occurred once. The chain carries TRBV27 and TRBJ1-1; D is ambiguous. V was cut by 3 bases and J by 1 base, with 9 bases left in between. The CDR3 is 14 amino acids. Germline V lookup: CDR1 MNHEY, CDR2 SMNVEV (reference sequence). For the CDR3, the DNA is TGTGCCAGCAGTTTGATGCGGGGGAACACTGAAGCTTTCTTT. This translates into CASSLMRGNTEAFF.

This chain uses TRBV5-4 with TRBJ1-1; a weak D match, TRBD1 (5 bases). V dropped 0 bases and J dropped 5 bases, with 14 bases sitting between them. Germline CDR1 reads SGHNT; CDR2 reads YYREEE (reference sequence). The CDR3 runs to 15 residues. This CDR3 reads CASSLDGKGQTEAFF. In DNA, the CDR3 is TGTGCCAGCAGCTTGGATGGGAAGGGGCAGACTGAAGCTTTCTTT.

This clone was counted a few times. The rearrangement joins TRBV6-1 to TRBJ1-2; 8 bases line up with TRBD1. The CDR3 extends over 17 amino acids. V lost 1 base, J lost 6 bases, and 13 bases stayed unmatched. CDR1 and CDR2 from the germline V gene are MNHNS and SASEGT. CDR3 nucleotides: TGTGCCAGCAGTGAAGGCTTTGGACAGGGTAAAGTGGATGGCTACACCTTC. It is translated as CASSEGFGQGKVDGYTF.

The V and J genes are TRBV19 and TRBJ1-5, with D unclear. Trimming left V 8 bases short and J 6 bases short, with 8 bases between. The CDR3 is 11 residues long. The germline V gene has CDR1 LNHDA and CDR2 SQIVND (reference sequence). The CDR3 bases are TGTGCCAGTGGTGCAGTTCAGCCCCAGCATTTT. Residues: CASGAVQPQHF.

The genes are TRBV7-9 and TRBJ2-5; D possibly corresponds to TRBD2 (5 bases). The V end lost 5 bases, the J end lost 1 base, and 8 bases lay between the germline ends. The germline V gene has CDR1 SEHNR and CDR2 FQNEAQ (reference sequence). The CDR3 is 13 residues long. CDR3 residues: CASSSGPQETQYF. CDR3 in DNA: TGTGCCAGCAGCAGCGGCCCCCAAGAGACCCAGTACTTC.

This clone was recorded a few times. The chain recombines TRBV29-1 with TRBJ2-5; 7 nucleotides align to TRBD2. Germline lookup yields CDR1 SQVTM and CDR2 ANQGSEA. The CDR3 is 15 residues long. V gave up 7 bases and J gave up 4 bases; unmatched junction bases: 15. CDR3 nucleotides: TGCAGCGCTTGTCAAGGCCTAGCGGTCCTAGAGACCCAGTACTTC. Protein sequence: CSACQGLAVLETQYF. Using reference TRBV29-1 and TRBJ2-5 for the parts outside the CDR3, the full variable domain is SAVISQKPSRDICQRGTSLTIQCQVDSQVTMMFWYRQQPGQSLTLIATANQGSEATYESGFVIDKFPISRPNLTFSTLTVSNMSPEDSSIYLCSACQGLAVLETQYFGPGTRLLVL.

V gene TRBV10-1 combines with J gene TRBJ1-1, with TRBD1 matching over 7 bases. V was pared by 5 bases and J by 5 bases, with 8 bases of the junction left unmatched. The CDR3 is 14 residues long. Looked up from germline, CDR1 is WNHNN and CDR2 is SYGVQD (reference sequence). The chain's CDR3 is CASSSRQGWTEAFF. CDR3 DNA: TGCGCCAGCAGTAGCAGACAGGGTTGGACTGAAGCTTTCTTT.

This sequence joins TRBV19 and TRBJ1-2; D is possibly TRBD1 (6 bases). The CDR3 sequence is 12 residues long. Germline values: CDR1 LNHDA, CDR2 SQIVND (reference sequence). V was trimmed by 7 bases and J by 7 bases, leaving 13 bases between them. The CDR3 DNA follows: TGTGCCAGTACCCCAACAGGGAGTGGCTACACCTTC. Its protein is CASTPTGSGYTF.

The chain has TRBV10-3 and TRBJ2-7; 8 bases map to TRBD1. This CDR3 comprises 14 residues. In germline, CDR1 is ENHRY, CDR2 SYGVKD. The ends lost 1 base at V and 2 bases at J; junction bases unmatched: 1. The CDR3 sequence: CAISEWDRPYEQYF. The CDR3 nucleotides are TGTGCCATCAGTGAGTGGGACAGGCCCTACGAGCAGTACTTC.